This entry describes one T cell receptor (beta chain). Germline V lookup: CDR1 SGHRS, CDR2 YFSETQ. The CDR3 extends over 14 amino acids. Trimming cost V 1 base and J 1 base, with 8 bases left between them. Assay used: immunoSEQ multiplex PCR; TCRdb lists only in-frame clones, some missing. The data contain some 15,000 clones, 90% to 95% of them singletons. The sample originates from a study of blood T cell dynamics during melanoma immunotherapy. For the study at large: First-line therapy was either pembrolizumab or nivolumab with ipilimumab for metastatic melanoma.

Documented time point: week 3, after first cycle of checkpoint inhibitor. Blood was drawn before treatment and at week 3 after checkpoint blockade. The V call is TRBV5-1, the J call TRBJ1-1; D uncertain. This sequence originates from a human donor with melanoma. Specimen: blood, collected from a patient treated with checkpoint blockade. DNA for the CDR3: TGCGCCAGCAGCTTGACTGGCGAGAACACTGAAGCTTTCTTT. This gives the protein CASSLTGENTEAFF.